This T cell receptor (beta chain) appears in the sequencing data of a study of persistence of HIV-infected CD4 T cells. Background on the study: A median of about eight years of suppressive ART preceded sampling.

Trimming shortened V by 2 bases and J by 7 bases, and 14 bases separated the two germline ends. Germline lookup yields CDR1 KGHSH and CDR2 LQKENI. The CDR3 loop spans 14 amino acids. Lysates of CMV-infected fibroblasts at around 10 ug/mL stimulated these cells. Sorting of responding CD4+ T cells relied on upregulated CD40 ligand together with CD69. Donors had CD4+ T cell counts above 400 cells/uL and were CMV-seropositive. CD8-depleted PBMCs were stimulated 15 to 20 hours with anti-CD28/CD49d costimulation, CD40-blocking antibody and enfuvirtide. Regarding this clone: Its cognate antigen is unknown.

The immunoSEQ assay was version 4, run in survey mode. Measured with immunoSEQ multiplex PCR; TCRdb has only the in-frame clones, and not every one. The table lists approximately 13,000 clones, roughly 70% of them singletons. Study-wide points: Within sorted populations, more oligoclonal TCRs accompanied more oligoclonal proviruses.

Sample: CD4+ T cells sorted from PBMCs after roughly 18-hour stimulation, taken from a patient who received antiretroviral therapy. The TCR comes from an adult man with HIV who was CMV-seropositive. The chain is built from TRBV18 and TRBJ1-1; D is ambiguous. CDR3 sequence (DNA): TGTGCCAGCTCACCAGATGGGAGAATGGTTGAAGCTTTCTTT. It is translated as CASSPDGRMVEAFF.